The TCR beta chain under discussion was sequenced for a study of blood T cell repertoires in COVID-19 (dated by TCRdb to 2018 to 2021). At the level of the whole study: Samples from collaborators originated in the United States, Italy and Spain and spanned both the acute and convalescent phases of COVID-19. Nearly every sample came with metadata listing a de-identified subject ID, COVID-19 status, age in years and sex. The material from the prospective study consisted of cDNA or gDNA derived from T cells, B-cell-depleted T cells, or PBMCs. Deeply sampled blood TCRbeta repertoires from subjects exposed to, actively infected with, or recovered from COVID-19 were included in the dataset. Samples came from the ongoing ImmuneRACE study (first 160 participants) plus 1,254 subjects from 6 global collaborators. Where available, HLA class I and class II types were taken from metadata supplied by the sample provider and were not determined by assay-based typing. The repertoires were made available in a free public database intended to serve as a resource for research on the immune response to SARS-CoV-2. Overall results and qualifications from the work: The quantity of clinical and demographic metadata differed by source and by participant and was supplied without curation.

V gives up 6 bases and J gives up 5 bases, and the segment between their germline ends measures 19 bases. The germline V gene encodes CDR1 MNHEY and CDR2 SVGAGI. From the cysteine up to the phenylalanine, the CDR3 has a length of 15 residues. The read is trimmed to its CDR3 DNA, 45 bases read in frame from base 1. TCRbeta CDR3 regions were amplified from genomic DNA by means of the immunoSEQ Assay, a bias-controlled multiplex PCR. On the study's bioinformatics: Within the assay, amplification of reference gene primers was used to estimate how many nucleated cells each sample contained. To quantify the absolute abundance of each unique TCRbeta CDR3 rearrangement, sequence reads were collapsed and filtered. Productive Simpson clonality was computed per sample as the square root of Simpson's diversity index over productive rearrangements. TCRdb took over this immuneACCESS table, retaining in-frame rearrangements with V and J assigned. Such tables are incomplete; in checked studies, under half of the missing clones stem from an unresolved V gene, and the remainder is unexplained. The V and J calls and the clone size are those of that table, but D and trimming were determined from the DNA. This sample gives around 250,000 clones in total; around 86% of them show up just once. Jointly, the top ten make up around 9% of the sample.

The collaborating institutions used their own protocols to collect whole blood in K2EDTA tubes. For TCRbeta analysis, collaborators shipped samples as frozen whole blood, isolated PBMCs, or DNA extracted from either of those sample types. This clone was picked up one time. There is no known antigen for this receptor. Base quality data are lacking; no much larger clone is found one base away. The sample comprised peripheral blood. The sequence links TRBV6-5 to TRBJ1-1, with TRBD1 perhaps the D gene, on 6 matching bases. The source of this sequence is a man aged 40-49 years with active or convalescent COVID-19. The nucleotide sequence is given as TGTGCCAGCAGAACCAACAGGGTGGGTGGGACTGAAGCTTTCTTT. Its amino acids are CASRTNRVGGTEAFF.